This T cell receptor beta chain was recovered during a study of T cell responses to AZD1222 COVID-19 vaccine. Study-level findings and limits: Among vaccine-associated CD4 TCRs, coverage spanned spike, with dominance at 160-218 and 743-854. Donors in the cohort were predominantly white British and more often female, and clonal diversity was possibly underestimated. Two AZD1222 administrations were followed by greater Spike-specific TCR breadth and depth.

The CDR3 has 18 residues. Germline CDR1 is SGHAT and CDR2 is FQNNGV. Pooled samples include second doses given at about 4 or 12 weeks. Produced via immunoSEQ multiplex PCR; TCRdb's table is partial and in-frame only. There are about 130,000 clones in the sample; around 83% occur only once, and 4.4% lies in the top ten. On this clone: Its target is not known. A junction boundary mismatches the germline segment, possibly from a read error.

Sequencing was performed on peripheral blood, taken 28 days after the second AZD1222 dose. The J gene is TRBJ2-1, the V gene TRBV11-2; 9 positions agree with TRBD1. The sequence was obtained from an adult who received the AZD1222 COVID-19 vaccine. CDR3 bases: TGTGCCAGCAGCCTAGACGGGACAGGGACATTCTCCTACAATGAGCAGTTCTTC. As protein: CASSLDGTGTFSYNEQFF.